One and the same sample provided the 5 T cell receptor beta chains below, sequenced in a study of cytomegalovirus exposure and HLA in healthy donors. Both 60 Vbeta primers and 13 Jbeta primers went into the PCR. Some clones are missing from TCRdb's copy, which holds only in-frame ones; the method was immunoSEQ multiplex PCR. The data hold approximately 190,000 clones, with around four fifths observed a single time. What was sequenced was PBMCs. These receptors came from a man in his forties in good health and CMV-seropositive.

This chain links TRBV10-1 with TRBJ1-2, with 9 bases that match TRBD1. After removal of 7 bases from V and 7 bases from J, the junction contained 22 bases not matched to a gene. Germline values: CDR1 WNHNN, CDR2 SYGVQD (reference sequence). The CDR3 is 18 residues long. CDR3 DNA sequence: TGCGCCAGCATCGGGTCACGGGACAGGGATCCCCCACTGGCTGGCTACACCTTC. Residues: CASIGSRDRDPPLAGYTF.

The chain couples TRBV21-1 to TRBJ2-7; the listed D gene, TRBD1, was not tested against the DNA. TRBV21-1 is recorded as a pseudogene. CDR3 size: 15 residues. CDR3 sequence: CASRPTGVGQDEQYF. The CDR3 DNA sequence: TGTGCCAGCAGGCCGACAGGGGTGGGTCAGGACGAGCAGTACTTC.

The V call is TRBV7-2, the J call TRBJ1-5, with D perhaps matching TRBD1 (6 bases). Germline V gene lookup returns CDR1 SGHTA and CDR2 FQGNSA. The CDR3 consists of 14 residues. Trimming left V 3 bases short and J 7 bases short, with 13 bases between. Here the CDR3 DNA reads TGTGCCAGCAGCTTGAATGGGGGGGCACAGCCCCAGCATTTT. Residues: CASSLNGGAQPQHF.

Turning to this clone: This likely comes from a read error, as the CDR3 has no conserved phenylalanine or tryptophan at its end. It is unclear where the CDR3 begins or ends on the DNA, so no DNA is shown, and the CDR3 is as TCRdb lists it. V and J are TRBV12-5 and TRBJ1-6. Germline V gene lookup returns CDR1 LGHNT and CDR2 FRNRAP. A total of 8 residues make up the CDR3, ends included. The CDR3 sequence: CASGPLVV.

V usage is TRBV5-1 and J usage is TRBJ2-5; no clear D gene. V shed 1 base and J shed 5 bases, with 9 bases lying between them. The CDR3 contains 13 residues. CDR1 and CDR2 from the germline V gene are SGHRS and YFSETQ. The CDR3 DNA follows: TGCGCCAGCAGCTTGAGCCCTGCGGAGACCCAGTACTTC. Its translation is CASSLSPAETQYF.